Following are 6 T cell receptor beta chains from one sample sequenced in a study of blood T cell repertoires in COVID-19. TCRdb's copy holds only in-frame clones and misses some; the assay was immunoSEQ multiplex PCR. The sample includes about 72,000 clones, approximately 90% of them seen just once. Material: peripheral blood. Source of these receptors: an older woman with active COVID-19.

This sequence joins TRBV5-1 and TRBJ1-3, with 8 bases identical to TRBD1. Trimming cost V 2 bases and J 0 bases; bases outside gene matches: 4. This CDR3 has 16 amino acids. The V gene's germline CDR1 is SGHRS and CDR2 YFSETQ. In nucleotides, the CDR3 is TGCGCCAGCAGCTTAGAGGGACAGGACTCTGGAAACACCATATATTTT. Protein product: CASSLEGQDSGNTIYF.

This clone was seen only once. The rearrangement uses TRBV4-1 and TRBJ2-1, with a possible D match to TRBD1 (6 bases). CDR1 and CDR2 (germline): MGHRA, YSYEKL. The CDR3 is made up of 15 amino acids. V lost 3 bases, J lost 5 bases, and 14 bases lay in between. As DNA, the CDR3 is TGCGCCAGCAGCCATAAGGGGGACGGGCACAATGAGCAGTTCTTC. Its protein is CASSHKGDGHNEQFF.

This sequence joins TRBV14 and TRBJ2-1, with a weak D call TRBD2 (5 bases). Germline V gene data show CDR1 as SGHDN and CDR2 as FVKESK. V was pared by 1 base and J by 5 bases, with 18 bases between. The CDR3 sequence is 17 residues long. The DNA of the CDR3 is TGTGCCAGCAGCCAAGTTCTGTTACGGGAAAGGCACAATGAGCAGTTCTTC. This codes for CASSQVLLRERHNEQFF.

CDR3 sequence: CASSEVKEVVHEQFF. DNA for the CDR3: TGTGCCAGCAGTGAAGTGAAGGAGGTAGTCCATGAGCAGTTCTTC. V gene TRBV2 combines with J gene TRBJ2-1; D possibly corresponds to TRBD2 (5 bases). The V and J ends lost 1 base and 8 bases respectively, with 15 bases between them. Germline V gene sequence: CDR1 SNHLY, CDR2 FYNNEI. The CDR3 runs to 15 residues.

The chain uses TRBV6-6 and TRBJ1-1, with D uncertain. The V and J ends lost 5 bases and 0 bases respectively, with 7 bases between them. CDR1 is MNHNY, CDR2 SVGAGI, per germline (reference sequence). CDR3 length: 13 amino acids. DNA of the CDR3: TGTGCCAGCAGTCGGCAGTTGAACACTGAAGCTTTCTTT. As protein: CASSRQLNTEAFF.

This chain uses TRBV10-3 with TRBJ2-7; possible D gene TRBD1, 5 bases. CDR1 ENHRY and CDR2 SYGVKD come from the germline V gene. V dropped 6 bases and J dropped 5 bases, with 14 bases sitting between them. CDR3 length: 13 residues. The CDR3, as DNA: TGTGCCATCAGCCCCAGGGTAAGTGACGAGCAGTACTTC. As protein: CAISPRVSDEQYF.